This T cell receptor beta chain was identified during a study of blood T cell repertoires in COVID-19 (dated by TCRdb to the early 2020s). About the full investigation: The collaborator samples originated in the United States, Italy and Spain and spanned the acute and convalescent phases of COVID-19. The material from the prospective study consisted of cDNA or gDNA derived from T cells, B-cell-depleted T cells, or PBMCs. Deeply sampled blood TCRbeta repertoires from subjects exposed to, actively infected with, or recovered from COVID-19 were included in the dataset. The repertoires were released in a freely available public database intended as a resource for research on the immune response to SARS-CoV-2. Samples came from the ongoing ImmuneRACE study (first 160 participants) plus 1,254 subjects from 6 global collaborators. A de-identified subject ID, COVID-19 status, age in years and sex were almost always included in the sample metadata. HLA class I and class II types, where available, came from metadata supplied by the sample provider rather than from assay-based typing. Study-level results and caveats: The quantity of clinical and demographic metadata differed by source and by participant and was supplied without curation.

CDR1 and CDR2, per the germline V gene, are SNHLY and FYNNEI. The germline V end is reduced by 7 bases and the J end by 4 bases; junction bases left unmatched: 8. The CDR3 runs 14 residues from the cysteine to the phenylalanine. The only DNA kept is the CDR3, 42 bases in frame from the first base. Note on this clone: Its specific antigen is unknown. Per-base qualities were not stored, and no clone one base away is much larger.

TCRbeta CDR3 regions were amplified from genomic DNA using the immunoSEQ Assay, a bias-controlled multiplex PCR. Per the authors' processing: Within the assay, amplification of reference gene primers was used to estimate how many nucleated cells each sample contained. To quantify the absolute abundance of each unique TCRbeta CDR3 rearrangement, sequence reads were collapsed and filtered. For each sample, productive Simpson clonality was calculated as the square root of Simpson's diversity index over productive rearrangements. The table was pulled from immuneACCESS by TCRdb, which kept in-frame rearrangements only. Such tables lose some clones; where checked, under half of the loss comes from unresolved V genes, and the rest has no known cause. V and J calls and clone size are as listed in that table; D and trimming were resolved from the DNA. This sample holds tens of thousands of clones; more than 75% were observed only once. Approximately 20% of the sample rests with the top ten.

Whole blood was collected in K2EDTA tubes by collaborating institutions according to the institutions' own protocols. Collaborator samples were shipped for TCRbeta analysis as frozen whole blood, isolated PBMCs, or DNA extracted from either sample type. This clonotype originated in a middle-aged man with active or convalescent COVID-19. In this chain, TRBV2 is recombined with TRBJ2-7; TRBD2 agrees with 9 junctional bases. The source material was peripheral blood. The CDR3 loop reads CASMAVGLAYEQYF. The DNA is TGTGCCAGCATGGCGGTAGGACTAGCGTACGAGCAGTACTTC.